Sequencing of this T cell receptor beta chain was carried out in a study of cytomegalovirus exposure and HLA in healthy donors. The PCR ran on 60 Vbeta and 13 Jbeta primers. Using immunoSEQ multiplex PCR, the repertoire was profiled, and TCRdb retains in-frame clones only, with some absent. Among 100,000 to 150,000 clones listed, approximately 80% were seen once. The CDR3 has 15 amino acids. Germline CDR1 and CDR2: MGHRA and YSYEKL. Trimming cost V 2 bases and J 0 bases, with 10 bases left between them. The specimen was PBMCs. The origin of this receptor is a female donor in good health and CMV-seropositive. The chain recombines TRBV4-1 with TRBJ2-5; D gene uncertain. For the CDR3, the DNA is TGCGCCAGCAGCCAATCCGGGTCCTACCAAGAGACCCAGTACTTC. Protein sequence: CASSQSGSYQETQYF.